This T cell receptor (beta chain) originates from a study of cytomegalovirus exposure and HLA in healthy donors. For the study at large: Of about 400 genotyped donors, 65% to 85% clustered with self-reported Caucasian donors.

The CDR3 loop spans 16 amino acids. In germline, CDR1 is SEHNR, CDR2 FQNEAQ (reference sequence). V gave up 5 bases and J gave up 7 bases, with 20 bases separating them. About this clone: The antigen is not known.

Amplification used 60 Vbeta primers and 13 Jbeta primers. Sequencing used immunoSEQ multiplex PCR; TCRdb keeps in-frame clones, though not all of them. The profile covers more than 95,000 clones, with 50% to 80% appearing a single time and approximately 3% taken by the ten largest. Notes on the study in general: A cluster of highly shared sequence variants was likely a sequencing artifact. Analysis was carried out at a later point, and it linked a missense DCLRE1C variant to TCR beta V- and J-gene trimming. Under in vitro conditions, a few CMV-associated chains were confirmed as specific for CMV antigens.

The chain joins TRBV7-9 to TRBJ2-2, with D hard to call. The sample comprised PBMCs. The source is a man aged 60 to 69 in good health and CMV-seronegative. CDR3 DNA sequence: TGTGCCAGCAGCCTCGAAAGGTTGCTTTCGGGCGGGGAGCTGTTTTTT. It encodes CASSLERLLSGGELFF. Based on the CDR3 plus reference TRBV7-9 and TRBJ2-2, the full variable domain is DTGVSQNPRHKITKRGQNVTFRCDPISEHNRLYWYRQTLGQGPEFLTYFQNEAQLEKSRLLSDRFSAERPKGSFSTLEIQRTEQGDSAMYLCASSLERLLSGGELFFGEGSRLTVL.